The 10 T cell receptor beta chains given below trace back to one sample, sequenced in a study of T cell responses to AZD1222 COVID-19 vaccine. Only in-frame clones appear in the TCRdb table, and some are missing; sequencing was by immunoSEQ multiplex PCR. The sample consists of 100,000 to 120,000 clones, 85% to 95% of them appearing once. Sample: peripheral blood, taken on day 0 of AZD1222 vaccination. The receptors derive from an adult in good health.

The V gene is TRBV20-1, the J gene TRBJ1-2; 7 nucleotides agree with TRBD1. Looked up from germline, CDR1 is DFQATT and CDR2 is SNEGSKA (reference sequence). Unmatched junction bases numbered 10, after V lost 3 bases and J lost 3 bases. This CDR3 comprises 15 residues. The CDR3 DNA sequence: TGCAGTGCTAGTTCCCGAGACAGGGAATACTATGGCTACACCTTC. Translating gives CSASSRDREYYGYTF.

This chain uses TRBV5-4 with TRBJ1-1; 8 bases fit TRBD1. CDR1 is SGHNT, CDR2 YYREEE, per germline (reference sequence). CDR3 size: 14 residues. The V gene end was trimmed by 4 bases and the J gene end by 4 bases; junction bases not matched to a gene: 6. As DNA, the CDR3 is TGTGCCAGCAGCCCCGGACAGGGCGGCACTGAAGCTTTCTTT. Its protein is CASSPGQGGTEAFF. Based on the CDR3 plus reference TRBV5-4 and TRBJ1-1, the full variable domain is ETGVTQSPTHLIKTRGQQVTLRCSSQSGHNTVSWYQQALGQGPQFIFQYYREEENGRGNFPPRFSGLQFPNYSSELNVNALELDDSALYLCASSPGQGGTEAFFGQGTRLTVV.

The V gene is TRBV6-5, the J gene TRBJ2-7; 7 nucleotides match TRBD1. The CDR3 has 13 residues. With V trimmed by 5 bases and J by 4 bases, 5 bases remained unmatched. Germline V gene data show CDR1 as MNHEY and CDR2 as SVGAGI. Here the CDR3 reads CASSTNRGYEQYF. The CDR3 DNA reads TGTGCCAGCAGTACAAACAGGGGATACGAGCAGTACTTC.

The CDR3 bases are TGTGCCAGCAGCTCAGGGGGGCTAGCGGACTACAATGAGCAGTTCTTC. It translates to CASSSGGLADYNEQFF. This rearrangement joins TRBV7-3 to TRBJ2-1; the D gene could be TRBD1 or TRBD2 (7 bases each). Germline CDR1 reads SGHTA; CDR2 reads FQGTGA. This CDR3 is built from 16 residues. With 4 bases removed from V and 3 bases from J, the gap between germline ends came to 16 bases.

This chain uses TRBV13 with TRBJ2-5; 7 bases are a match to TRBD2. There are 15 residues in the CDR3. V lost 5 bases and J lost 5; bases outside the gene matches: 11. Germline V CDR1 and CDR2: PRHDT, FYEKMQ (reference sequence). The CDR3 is CASSTRTSSIETQYF. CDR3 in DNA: TGTGCCAGCAGCACTAGGACTAGTTCGATTGAGACCCAGTACTTC.

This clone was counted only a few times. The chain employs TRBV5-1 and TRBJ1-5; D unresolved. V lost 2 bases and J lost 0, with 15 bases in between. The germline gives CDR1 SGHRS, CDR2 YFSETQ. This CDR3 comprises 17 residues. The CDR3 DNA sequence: TGCGCCAGCAGCTTTGATCCTCTAGGGAATAGCAATCAGCCCCAGCATTTT. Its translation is CASSFDPLGNSNQPQHF.

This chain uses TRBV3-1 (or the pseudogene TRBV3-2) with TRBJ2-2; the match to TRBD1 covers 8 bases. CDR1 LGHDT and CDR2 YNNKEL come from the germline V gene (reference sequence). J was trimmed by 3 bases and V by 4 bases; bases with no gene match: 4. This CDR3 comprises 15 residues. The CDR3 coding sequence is TGTGCCAGCAGCCGGACAGGGTCGGACACCGGGGAGCTGTTTTTT. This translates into CASSRTGSDTGELFF.

The CDR3 DNA reads TGTGCCAGCAGCTTAGACCACTCCTACGAGCAGTACTTC. It yields the protein CASSLDHSYEQYF. V and J are TRBV7-9 and TRBJ2-7, with unresolved D. This CDR3 is built from 13 residues. Germline CDR1 SEHNR, CDR2 FQNEAQ (reference sequence). Trimming took off 1 base at V and 0 bases at J, with 4 bases between the two ends.

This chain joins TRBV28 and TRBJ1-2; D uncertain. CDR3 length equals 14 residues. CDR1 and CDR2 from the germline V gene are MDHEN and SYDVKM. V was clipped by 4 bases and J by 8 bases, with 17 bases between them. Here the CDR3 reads CASSSSQILGGYTF. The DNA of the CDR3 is TGTGCCAGCAGTTCCTCTCAGATACTAGGGGGCTACACCTTC.

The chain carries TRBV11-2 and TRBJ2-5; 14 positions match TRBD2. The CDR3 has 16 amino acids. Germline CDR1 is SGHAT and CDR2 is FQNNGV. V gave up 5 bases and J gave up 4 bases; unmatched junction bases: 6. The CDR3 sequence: CASSPYGLAGGETQYF. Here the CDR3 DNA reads TGTGCCAGCAGCCCATACGGACTAGCGGGAGGAGAGACCCAGTACTTC.